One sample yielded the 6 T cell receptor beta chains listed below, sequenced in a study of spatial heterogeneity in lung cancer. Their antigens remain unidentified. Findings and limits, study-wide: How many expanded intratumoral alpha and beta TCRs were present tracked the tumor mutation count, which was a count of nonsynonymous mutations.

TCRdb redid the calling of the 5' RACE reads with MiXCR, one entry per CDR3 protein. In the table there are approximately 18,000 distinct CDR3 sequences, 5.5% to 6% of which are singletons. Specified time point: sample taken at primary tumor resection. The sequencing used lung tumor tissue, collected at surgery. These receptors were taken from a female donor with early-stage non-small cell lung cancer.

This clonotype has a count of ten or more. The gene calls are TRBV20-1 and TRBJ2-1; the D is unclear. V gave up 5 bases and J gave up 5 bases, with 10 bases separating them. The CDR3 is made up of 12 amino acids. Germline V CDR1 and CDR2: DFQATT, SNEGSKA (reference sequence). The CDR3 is CSAPRKDNEQFF. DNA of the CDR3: TGCAGTGCTCCGCGAAAGGACAATGAGCAGTTCTTC.

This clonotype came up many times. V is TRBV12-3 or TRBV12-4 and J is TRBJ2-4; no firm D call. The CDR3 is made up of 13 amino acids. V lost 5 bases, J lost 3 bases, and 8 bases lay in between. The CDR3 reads CASSGQIKNIQYF. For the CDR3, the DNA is TGTGCCAGCAGTGGCCAGATCAAAAACATTCAGTACTTC.

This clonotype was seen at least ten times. The CDR3, as DNA: TGTGCCAGCAGGGGGACAGGGGGCGCGGTCACTGAAGCTTTCTTT. Protein sequence: CASRGTGGAVTEAFF. The genes are TRBV28 and TRBJ1-1; TRBD1 aligns across 12 bases. CDR3 length: 15 amino acids. Trimming cost V 6 bases and J 4 bases; bases outside gene matches: 6. The germline V gene encodes CDR1 MDHEN and CDR2 SYDVKM.

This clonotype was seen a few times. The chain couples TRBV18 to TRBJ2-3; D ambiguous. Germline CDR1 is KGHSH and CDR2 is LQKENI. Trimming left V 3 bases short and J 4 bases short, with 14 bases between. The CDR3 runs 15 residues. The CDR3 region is CASSPRSFGSDTQYF. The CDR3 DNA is TGTGCCAGCTCACCCAGGTCATTCGGTTCAGATACGCAGTATTTT.

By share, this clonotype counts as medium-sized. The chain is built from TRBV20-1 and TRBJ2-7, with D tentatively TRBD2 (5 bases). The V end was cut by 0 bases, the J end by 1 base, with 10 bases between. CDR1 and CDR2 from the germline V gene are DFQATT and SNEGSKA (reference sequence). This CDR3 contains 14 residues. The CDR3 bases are TGCAGTGCTAGAGATGCCAGCGGTTCCTACGAGCAGTACTTC. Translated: CSARDASGSYEQYF.

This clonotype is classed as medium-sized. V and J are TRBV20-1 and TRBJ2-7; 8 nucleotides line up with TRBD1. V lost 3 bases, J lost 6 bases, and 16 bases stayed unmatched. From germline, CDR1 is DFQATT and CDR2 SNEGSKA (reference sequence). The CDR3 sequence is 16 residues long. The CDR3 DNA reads TGCAGTGCTAGCGGACAGGGTTCTGGGGACTTTGGCGAGCAGTACTTC. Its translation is CSASGQGSGDFGEQYF.